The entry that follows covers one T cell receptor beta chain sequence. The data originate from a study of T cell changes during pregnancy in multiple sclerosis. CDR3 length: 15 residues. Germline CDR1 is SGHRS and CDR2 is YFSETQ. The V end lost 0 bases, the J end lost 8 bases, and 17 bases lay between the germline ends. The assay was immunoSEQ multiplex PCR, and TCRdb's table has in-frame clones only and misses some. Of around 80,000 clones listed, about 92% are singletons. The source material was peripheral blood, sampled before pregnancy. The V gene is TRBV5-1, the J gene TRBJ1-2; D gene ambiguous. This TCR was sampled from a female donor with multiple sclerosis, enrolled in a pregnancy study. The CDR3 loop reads CASSLGFGVGEGYTF. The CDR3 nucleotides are TGCGCCAGCAGCTTGGGATTCGGGGTTGGAGAAGGCTACACCTTC.